This TCR beta chain originates from a study of control samples from healthy donors and cancer patients. Sequencing used immunoSEQ multiplex PCR; TCRdb keeps in-frame clones, though not all of them. The sample has 170,000 or so clones, 75% to 95% seen once. The origin of this receptor is a woman in her 40s in good health. The sample comprised blood.

The CDR3, as DNA: TGTGCCACCAGCCGAGGTGGAAACTATGGCTACACCTTC. It encodes CATSRGGNYGYTF. The chain combines TRBV15 with TRBJ1-2, with D hard to call. The germline V gene has CDR1 LNHNV and CDR2 YYDKDF (reference sequence). The CDR3 is 13 amino acids. Trimming stripped 5 bases from V and 2 bases from J, with 9 bases between.